The sequence of this T cell receptor (beta chain) was determined in a study of PD-1 blockade in classical Hodgkin lymphoma (dated by TCRdb to the early 2020s). Regarding the study in general: Nivolumab dosing was 3 mg/kg intravenously every 2 weeks, continuing until either disease progression or unacceptable toxicity. The study used CyTOF and TCR beta sequencing to define a peripheral blood immune signature of response to PD-1 blockade in classical Hodgkin lymphoma.

This clone came up a few times. Its antigen is not yet known. No base quality information exists; no much larger clone differs at one position. Genomic DNA was extracted with the Qiagen DNeasy kit from unsorted PBMCs and from negatively selected CD4+ and CD8+ fractions. TCR beta CDR3 regions were amplified by immunoSEQ multiplex PCR using primers annealing to V and J segments. Amplification bias was minimized using a synthetic immune receptor repertoire, and residual bias was removed computationally after sequencing. On the study's bioinformatics: Repertoire diversity was quantified as the Shannon entropy index using custom Python scripts. Unsorted, CD4+ and CD8+ repertoires were examined separately, except in combined analyses, for which CD4+ and CD8+ sequences were merged in silico. Clonal expansion was defined as at least a 2-fold frequency increase after treatment relative to C1D1, with a pseudocount of 0.5 for undetected baseline clones. Clones with 0 or 1 copy at C1D1 were classified as singleton clones, and clones with 2 or more copies were classified as non-singleton clones. Clones expanded in unsorted samples were labelled as CD4+, CD8+ or unknown by matching protein sequences in sorted samples from the same patient. Diversity changes from C1D1 to C4D1 were tested in paired samples using Wilcoxon tests. This immuneACCESS table, as held by TCRdb, lists in-frame sequences with V and J called but not all clones. Of the missing ones, under half trace to an unresolved V gene in checked studies; the others have no known cause. V and J calls and clone size are given by that table; D and trimming were obtained from the DNA. The sample table lists 20,000 or so clones, around 69% of them with a count of one. Around 24% of the sample goes to the ten largest clones.

In the paper's terms, the time point label means: cycle 2 day 1 (C2D1) of nivolumab. Relapse after autologous stem cell transplantation had occurred in all trial patients, and cohorts A, B and C were distinguished by prior brentuximab vedotin exposure. The trial cohort comprised 56 patients with relapsed/refractory classical Hodgkin lymphoma whose best overall responses were complete response, partial response or progressive disease. Trial patients were treated with single-agent nivolumab in the multi-cohort phase II CheckMate 205 trial. An independent review committee assessed best overall response by applying the 2007 International Working Group response criteria. PBMCs from the trial were collected at three points: immediately before nivolumab initiation (C1D1), and during therapy at cycle 2 day 1 and cycle 4 day 1. Peripheral blood was collected in 8 mL Vacutainer Cell Preparation Tubes, from which PBMCs were isolated by centrifugation and then cryopreserved.

Study-level results and caveats: Patients starting nivolumab less than 1 year after ASCT had lower diversity and were excluded from later analyses to avoid confounding by immune reconstitution. Baseline TCR diversity was reported to be lower in newly diagnosed patients than in healthy donors and to be lower still in relapsed/refractory patients. By C4D1, a significant rise was seen in CD4+ TCR diversity but not in CD8+ TCR diversity (p=0.0027 vs p=0.16), and the rise was most apparent among complete responders (p=0.02). The study was restricted to a single clinical trial cohort, and the causes of repertoire differences, possibly disease activity or prior therapy, were left undefined. Baseline diversity similar to that of newly diagnosed patients was observed in trial patients achieving complete response, whereas significantly lower diversity was observed in partial responders and progressors.

Source: peripheral blood mononuclear cells (PBMCs), taken before the second cycle of nivolumab. The sequence derives from a human donor with classical Hodgkin lymphoma.

CDR3 protein: CASSLALTIAGEGYEQYF. The bases are TGTGCCAGCAGCTTAGCCCTCACTATAGCGGGAGAGGGTTACGAGCAGTACTTC. Rearrangement joined TRBV11-2 to TRBJ2-7, and 9 junction bases match TRBD2. CDR1 and CDR2 (SGHAT, FQNNGV) derive from the germline V gene. The germline V end is reduced by 1 base and the J end by 4 bases; junction bases left unmatched: 14. The CDR3 goes from the cysteine to the phenylalanine over 18 residues. Here the CDR3 DNA is all that survives: 54 bases in frame from base 1.